This T cell receptor beta chain was recovered during a study of metastatic and nonmetastatic thyroid tumors. Across the whole study: Comparison of repertoires was carried out across blood and tumor or nodule tissue from malignant and benign thyroid patients.

TCRdb recomputed clones from the PCR reads via MiXCR. The data show 49,000 or so clones, under 30% seen once. Treatment of any kind had been given to no patient before thyroid surgery. This clone qualifies as medium-sized. Per germline, CDR1 MNHNS and CDR2 SASEGT. The V end lost 6 bases, the J end lost 0 bases, and 14 bases lay between the germline ends. This CDR3 is built from 15 residues. Sequencing was performed on blood. V gene TRBV6-1 combines with J gene TRBJ1-1; D remains ambiguous. This clonotype originated in a male donor with papillary thyroid cancer or a benign thyroid nodule (not recorded which). Some clones in this sample may be carry-over from other donors' samples. The CDR3 is CASSPHGAVNTEAFF. Here the CDR3 DNA reads TGTGCCAGCAGCCCTCATGGAGCTGTGAACACTGAAGCTTTCTTT.